These 27 T cell receptor beta chains were all obtained from the same sample, sequenced in a study of blood T cell repertoires in COVID-19. Measured with immunoSEQ multiplex PCR; TCRdb has only the in-frame clones, and not every one. The table shows around 400,000 clones, with around 83% occurring only once. Sequenced sample: PBMCs or T cells enriched from blood (not recorded which). Receptors were obtained from a woman between 50 and 59 years old who had recovered from COVID-19.

The chain combines TRBV5-1 with TRBJ1-2; TRBD1 agrees at 9 bases. CDR3 length: 13 amino acids. Trimming cost V 4 bases and J 6 bases; bases outside gene matches: 4. Germline CDR1 and CDR2: SGHRS and YFSETQ. The CDR3 loop reads CASSLGQGNGYTF. The CDR3 nucleotides are TGCGCCAGCAGCCTGGGACAGGGCAATGGCTACACCTTC.

Points on this clone: The same CDR3 arises from other DNA sequences in this sample as well. This chain uses TRBV7-2 with TRBJ1-5, with 8 bases that match TRBD1. The CDR3 consists of 14 residues. In germline, CDR1 is SGHTA, CDR2 FQGNSA. V was pared by 1 base and J by 6 bases, with 2 bases of the junction left unmatched. The CDR3 DNA sequence: TGTGCCAGCAGCTTAGACAGGGGGGGTCAGCCCCAGCATTTT. Translating gives CASSLDRGGQPQHF.

The chain combines TRBV7-9 with TRBJ1-2; no firm D call. There are 13 residues in the CDR3. Germline V gene lookup returns CDR1 SEHNR and CDR2 FQNEAQ (reference sequence). V shed 2 bases and J shed 4 bases, with 8 bases lying between them. CDR3 in amino acids: CASSLSPSYGYTF. The DNA for the CDR3 is TGTGCCAGCAGCTTATCCCCTAGCTATGGCTACACCTTC.

The chain combines TRBV28 with TRBJ1-2; TRBD1 might be the D (5 bases). With 2 bases removed from V and 8 bases from J, the gap between germline ends came to 12 bases. CDR3 length equals 13 residues. Germline CDR1 reads MDHEN; CDR2 reads SYDVKM. The CDR3 nucleotides are TGTGCCAGCAGTTTAGAAGGGGTTCTAGGCTACACCTTC. Protein sequence: CASSLEGVLGYTF.

This chain connects TRBV20-1 to TRBJ2-7; 8 bases match TRBD2. The CDR3 is 13 residues long. CDR1 and CDR2 (germline): DFQATT, SNEGSKA (reference sequence). V lost 3 bases, J lost 3 bases, and 4 bases stayed unmatched. The CDR3 DNA reads TGCAGTGCTAGTCACGGGAGGGGCTACGAGCAGTACTTC. Translating gives CSASHGRGYEQYF.

The gene calls are TRBV6-1 and TRBJ2-6; tentatively, D is TRBD1 (6 bases). Germline V gene data show CDR1 as MNHNS and CDR2 as SASEGT. Trimming took off 0 bases at V and 2 bases at J, with 8 bases between the two ends. The CDR3 contains 16 residues. The DNA of the CDR3 is TGTGCCAGCAGTGAAGCGCCAGGGGCTGGGGCCAACGTCCTGACTTTC. Protein product: CASSEAPGAGANVLTF.

The rearrangement uses TRBV2 and TRBJ2-7; 10 bases match TRBD1. Trimming took 6 bases from V and 4 from J; bases not matched to a gene: 24. CDR1 and CDR2 from the germline V gene are SNHLY and FYNNEI. The CDR3 sequence is 20 residues long. The CDR3, as DNA: TGTGCCAGCAGCCGATTTGACCAAACCACCGGGACAGGGGTGATATACGAGCAGTACTTC. It yields the protein CASSRFDQTTGTGVIYEQYF.

The chain joins TRBV27 to TRBJ1-2, with 10 bases lining up with TRBD1. Trimming at V came to 10 bases and at J to 8 bases, leaving 7 bases not matched to a gene. The CDR3 length is 12 residues. Per germline, CDR1 MNHEY and CDR2 SMNVEV (reference sequence). The CDR3 loop reads CATTGTGDGYTF. DNA for the CDR3: TGTGCCACGACCGGGACAGGGGACGGCTACACCTTC.

This clone was picked up a small number of times. This chain uses TRBV29-1 with TRBJ1-1; the match to TRBD1 covers 11 bases. Germline V gene lookup returns CDR1 SQVTM and CDR2 ANQGSEA. The length of the CDR3 is 14 residues. Losses at the gene ends were 4 bases for V and 11 bases for J; bases not matched to a gene: 12. The CDR3 DNA is TGCAGCGTTGCCCCGGGAGGGACAGGGGGTCGCGCTTTCTTT. The encoded protein is CSVAPGGTGGRAFF.

The chain joins TRBV5-6 to TRBJ2-4; D may be TRBD2 (5 bases). CDR1 and CDR2 (germline): SGHDT, YYEEEE. This CDR3 has 18 amino acids. The V end lost 3 bases, the J end lost 1 base, and 20 bases lay between the germline ends. CDR3 nucleotide sequence: TGTGCCAGCAGCTCCCGGACTTTTAGGATTACTGCCAAAAACATTCAGTACTTC. It translates to CASSSRTFRITAKNIQYF.

This clone was seen many times. The rearrangement links TRBV19 to TRBJ1-5; no definite D call. This CDR3 is built from 15 residues. The V gene's germline CDR1 is LNHDA and CDR2 SQIVND (reference sequence). V gave up 6 bases and J gave up 8 bases, with 20 bases separating them. The CDR3 DNA sequence: TGTGCCAGTAGGAAAGGAGGCTCAACCCGGGAGCCCCAGCATTTT. The encoded protein is CASRKGGSTREPQHF.

The chain is built from TRBV2 and TRBJ1-6; perhaps TRBD1 as D (5 bases). The CDR3 has 14 amino acids. Trimming removed 2 bases at V and 9 bases at J, with 11 bases between. Germline V gene sequence: CDR1 SNHLY, CDR2 FYNNEI. CDR3 sequence reads: CASSESGGASPLHF. CDR3 coding DNA: TGTGCCAGCAGTGAAAGTGGTGGGGCTTCACCCCTCCACTTT.

This chain uses TRBV27 with TRBJ2-7, with a weak D call TRBD1 (5 bases). Germline V gives CDR1 MNHEY, CDR2 SMNVEV (reference sequence). V lost 5 bases to trimming and J lost 6 bases, with 17 bases between them. The CDR3 spans 14 residues. The CDR3 DNA follows: TGTGCCAGCAGTGCCACTACAGGCGTTGTCGAGCAGTACTTC. Translating it yields CASSATTGVVEQYF.

The chain links TRBV5-6 to TRBJ2-3, with D unclear. The CDR3 covers 12 residues. Germline V lookup: CDR1 SGHDT, CDR2 YYEEEE. The V gene lost 4 bases and the J gene lost 7 bases, with 10 bases spanning the gap. The CDR3 region is CASSPGTNTQYF. CDR3 bases: TGTGCCAGCAGCCCGGGTACTAATACGCAGTATTTT.

The gene calls are TRBV7-6 and TRBJ1-2, with 9 bases matching TRBD1. Per the germline V gene, CDR1 is SGHVS and CDR2 is FNYEAQ. Losses at the gene ends were 4 bases for V and 4 bases for J; bases not matched to a gene: 7. CDR3 size: 15 residues. This chain's CDR3 is CASSSQTGGFYGYTF. For the CDR3, the DNA is TGTGCCAGCAGCTCTCAGACAGGGGGATTCTATGGCTACACCTTC. The whole variable domain, filled in from reference TRBV7-6 and TRBJ1-2, reads GAGVSQSPRYKVTKRGQDVALRCDPISGHVSLYWYRQALGQGPEFLTYFNYEAQQDKSGLPNDRFSAERPEGSISTLTIQRTEQRDSAMYRCASSSQTGGFYGYTFGSGTRLTVV.

There are a few counts of this clone. The V and J genes are TRBV2 and TRBJ1-1, with no clear D. This CDR3 has 12 amino acids. V lost 7 bases to trimming and J lost 7 bases, with 13 bases between them. Looked up from germline, CDR1 is SNHLY and CDR2 is FYNNEI. CDR3 protein: CASIETDFEAFF. The CDR3 bases are TGTGCCAGCATAGAAACGGACTTTGAAGCTTTCTTT.

This chain links TRBV19 with TRBJ1-1; TRBD1 might be the D (6 bases). The ends were cut back, 7 bases at V and 0 bases at J, with 15 bases in the middle. The CDR3 length is 15 residues. CDR1 LNHDA and CDR2 SQIVND come from the germline V gene (reference sequence). The CDR3, as DNA: TGTGCCAGTACCCTCCCGACAGGAATGAACACTGAAGCTTTCTTT. It encodes CASTLPTGMNTEAFF.

V and J are TRBV27 and TRBJ1-2, with D maybe TRBD1 (5 bases). Trimming took 5 bases from V and 2 from J, leaving 12 bases between them. Germline-derived CDR1 and CDR2 are MNHEY and SMNVEV (reference sequence). This CDR3 comprises 14 residues. CDR3 nucleotide sequence: TGTGCCAGCAGTCCCCCCGGGGGGAACTATGGCTACACCTTC. It yields the protein CASSPPGGNYGYTF.

The chain uses TRBV5-1 and TRBJ2-1, with D perhaps matching TRBD2 (5 bases). Looked up from germline, CDR1 is SGHRS and CDR2 is YFSETQ. This CDR3 comprises 15 residues. Trimming stripped 0 bases from V and 0 bases from J, with 7 bases between. This CDR3 reads CASSLEGSSYNEQFF. The DNA for the CDR3 is TGCGCCAGCAGCTTGGAAGGGAGCTCCTACAATGAGCAGTTCTTC.

V is TRBV7-3 and J is TRBJ2-2, with unresolved D. In germline, CDR1 is SGHTA, CDR2 FQGTGA. CDR3 length: 14 residues. V lost 1 base, J lost 1 base, and 4 bases lay in between. CDR3 coding DNA: TGTGCCAGCAGCTTAAACAGGAACACCGGGGAGCTGTTTTTT. Its protein is CASSLNRNTGELFF.

The V and J genes are TRBV5-4 and TRBJ1-2; D unclear. The CDR3 sequence is 15 residues long. V dropped 0 bases and J dropped 1 base, with 10 bases sitting between them. CDR1 and CDR2 from the germline V gene are SGHNT and YYREEE (reference sequence). The CDR3 DNA follows: TGTGCCAGCAGCTTGGCCGGCGGACTTAACTATGGCTACACCTTC. As protein: CASSLAGGLNYGYTF.

The chain couples TRBV20-1 to TRBJ2-7; a possible D gene is TRBD2 (5 bases). Trimming took 3 bases from V and 3 from J, leaving 21 bases between them. This CDR3 is built from 16 residues. In germline, CDR1 is DFQATT, CDR2 SNEGSKA (reference sequence). This CDR3 reads CSASGLPEGVVYEQYF. CDR3 nucleotide sequence: TGCAGTGCTAGTGGGTTACCCGAGGGAGTTGTCTACGAGCAGTACTTC.

This chain uses TRBV27 with TRBJ1-1; 9 nucleotides line up with TRBD1. The germline V gene has CDR1 MNHEY and CDR2 SMNVEV (reference sequence). V shed 6 bases and J 7 bases; nucleotides not matched to a gene: 6. This CDR3 has 13 residues. The CDR3 region is CASSHRGLGEAFF. In DNA, the CDR3 is TGTGCCAGCAGCCACAGGGGGCTCGGTGAAGCTTTCTTT.

V usage is TRBV2 and J usage is TRBJ2-7, with D perhaps TRBD1 (5 bases). Germline assignment: CDR1 SNHLY and CDR2 FYNNEI. This CDR3 has 13 residues. V lost 8 bases and J 2 bases, leaving 13 bases between the germline ends. CDR3 bases: TGTGCCAGCTATACCGACAGAGCCTACGAGCAGTACTTC. Amino acid sequence: CASYTDRAYEQYF.

V gene TRBV6-2 or TRBV6-3 combines with J gene TRBJ2-7; D unclear. Trimming pared 2 bases from V and 5 bases from J, leaving 16 bases between. Germline V CDR1 and CDR2: MNHEY, SVGEGT. The CDR3 spans 15 residues. The CDR3 reads CASSYPLPGTHEQYF. In nucleotides, the CDR3 is TGTGCCAGCAGTTACCCCCTTCCGGGTACCCACGAGCAGTACTTC.

This chain connects TRBV11-2 to TRBJ1-1; D is undetermined. Trimming stripped 4 bases from V and 1 base from J, with 10 bases between. Germline V gene lookup returns CDR1 SGHAT and CDR2 FQNNGV. There are 14 residues in the CDR3. The CDR3 coding sequence is TGTGCCAGCAGCTCGTACGGTGGGAACACTGAAGCTTTCTTT. Its translation: CASSSYGGNTEAFF.

The rearrangement uses TRBV7-2 and TRBJ1-1, with TRBD1 identical over 10 bases. Germline assignment: CDR1 SGHTA and CDR2 FQGNSA. V was pared by 4 bases and J by 2 bases, with 4 bases of the junction left unmatched. The CDR3 spans 15 residues. CDR3 loop: CASSSTGGDNTEAFF. CDR3 in DNA: TGTGCCAGCAGCTCGACAGGGGGCGATAACACTGAAGCTTTCTTT. Complete variable domain (other parts from reference TRBV7-2 and TRBJ1-1): GAGVSQSPSNKVTEKGKDVELRCDPISGHTALYWYRQSLGQGLEFLIYFQGNSAPDKSGLPSDRFSAERTGGSVSTLTIQRTQQEDSAVYLCASSSTGGDNTEAFFGQGTRLTVV.